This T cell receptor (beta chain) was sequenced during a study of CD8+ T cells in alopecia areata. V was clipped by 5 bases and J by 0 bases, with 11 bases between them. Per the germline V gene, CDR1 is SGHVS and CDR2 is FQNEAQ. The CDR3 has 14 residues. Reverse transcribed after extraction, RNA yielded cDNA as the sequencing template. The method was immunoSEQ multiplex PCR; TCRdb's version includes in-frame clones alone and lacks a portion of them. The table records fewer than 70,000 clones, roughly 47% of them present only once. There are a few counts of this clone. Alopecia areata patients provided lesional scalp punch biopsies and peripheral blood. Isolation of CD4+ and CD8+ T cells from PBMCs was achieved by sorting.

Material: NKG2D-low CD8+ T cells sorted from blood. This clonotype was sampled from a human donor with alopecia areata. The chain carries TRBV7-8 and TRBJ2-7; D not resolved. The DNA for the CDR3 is TGTGCCAGCAGCCCTCCCCAGAGCTCCTACGAGCAGTACTTC. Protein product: CASSPPQSSYEQYF. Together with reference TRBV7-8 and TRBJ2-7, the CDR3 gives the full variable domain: GAGVSQSPRYKVAKRGQDVALRCDPISGHVSLFWYQQALGQGPEFLTYFQNEAQLDKSGLPSDRFFAERPEGSVSTLKIQRTQQEDSAVYLCASSPPQSSYEQYFGPGTRLTVT.